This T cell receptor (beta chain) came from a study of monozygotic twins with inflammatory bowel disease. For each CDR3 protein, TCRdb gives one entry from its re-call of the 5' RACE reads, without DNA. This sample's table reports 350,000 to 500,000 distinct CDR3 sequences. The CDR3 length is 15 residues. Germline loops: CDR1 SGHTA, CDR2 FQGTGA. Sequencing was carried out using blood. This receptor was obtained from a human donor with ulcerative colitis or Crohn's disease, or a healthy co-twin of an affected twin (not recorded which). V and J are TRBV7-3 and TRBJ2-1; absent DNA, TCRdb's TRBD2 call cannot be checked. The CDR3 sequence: CASSFGFPGLNEQFF. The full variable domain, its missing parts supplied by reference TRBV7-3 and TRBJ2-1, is GAGVSQTPSNKVTEKGKYVELRCDPISGHTALYWYRQSLGQGPEFLIYFQGTGAADDSGLPNDRFFAVRPEGSVSTLKIQRTERGDSAVYLCASSFGFPGLNEQFFGPGTRLTVL.